A selection of T cell receptor beta chains follows, all from one sample in a study of shared T cell receptors in the human thymus. Produced via immunoSEQ multiplex PCR; TCRdb's table is partial and in-frame only. Seen here are roughly 700,000 clones, roughly 90% observed once, and the top ten hold 0.01%. These sequences were also reported in another study, on human thymus T cells.

The material sequenced was thymocytes. These receptors all stem from a boy in the first two years of life with a congenital heart defect. Both conserved end residues are part of each CDR3. A D gene is named only where the DNA matches it firmly. Clone size appears in some rows only: once, few, many, or a class for an expanded clone.

TRBV5-6	TRBD2	TRBJ2-1	NA	TGTGCCAGCAGCTTGCCCCGGGAGGGGAGTAACAATATCGAGCAGTTCTTC	CASSLPREGSNNIEQFF
TRBV11-3	TRBD1	TRBJ1-5	NA	TGTGCCAGCAGCCCAGGGGGCGCGGGTCAGCCCCAGCATTTT	CASSPGGAGQPQHF
TRBV7-9	NA	TRBJ2-4	NA	TGTGCCAGCAGCTGCCACAGGGGGACTATAAACATTCAGTACTTC	CASSCHRGTINIQYF
TRBV9	TRBD2	TRBJ2-5	NA	TGTGCCAGCAGCGCGGTGTCTAGCGGGAGAGAGACCCAGTACTTC	CASSAVSSGRETQYF
TRBV15	TRBD1	TRBJ1-2	NA	TGTGCCACCAGCAGAGAGAGGGGGACAGGTCCTCACGTCTATGGCTACACCTTC	CATSRERGTGPHVYGYTF
TRBV4-1	NA	TRBJ1-1	NA	TGCGCCAGCAGCATGATACTCAGGGAAGCGAACACTGAAGCTTTCTTT	CASSMILREANTEAFF
TRBV18	NA	TRBJ2-7	few	TGTGCCAGCTCACCAATGGACACCGCGACCCACGAGCAGTACTTC	CASSPMDTATHEQYF
TRBV30	NA	TRBJ2-1	NA	TGTGCCTGGAGTGTACGAGGGAGTGTACACAATGAGCAGTTCTTC	CAWSVRGSVHNEQFF
TRBV28	NA	TRBJ1-4	NA	TGTGCCAGCAGTTTAGTTCGGGACACCTATGAAAAACTGTTTTTT	CASSLVRDTYEKLFF
TRBV2	NA	TRBJ1-1	NA	TGTGCCAGCAGTGACGGGGGGGGGTTGAACACTGAAGCTTTCTTT	CASSDGGGLNTEAFF
TRBV28	TRBD1	TRBJ2-7	NA	TGTGCCAGCAGTTTAACGGACAGGGGGCGAGAGCAGTACTTC	CASSLTDRGREQYF
TRBV7-2	NA	TRBJ2-7	NA	TGTGCCAGCAGCTCACCCAGGAAGGGGCCCTTCTACGAGCAGTACTTC	CASSSPRKGPFYEQYF
TRBV5-1	TRBD2	TRBJ2-7	few	TGCGCCAGCAGCTTGACTAGCGGGGCTATCTACGAGCAGTACTTC	CASSLTSGAIYEQYF
TRBV4-3	TRBD2	TRBJ2-1	NA	TGCGCCAGCAGCCAACGGACTAGCGGGAGTAGAAATGAGCAGTTCTTC	CASSQRTSGSRNEQFF
TRBV27	NA	TRBJ2-2	once	TGTGCCAGCAGTTGGGGGGCCGGGGAGCTGTTTTTT	CASSWGAGELFF